This T cell receptor beta chain was recorded in a study of cytotoxic CD8 clonotypes in ibrutinib-treated CLL. Turning to the study itself: Partial responders roughly 25, complete 2; around twelve progressed and roughly 14 stayed in remission by median around 62 months. After treatment lasting a median approximately eleven months, range 6 to 36, response samples were collected.

This clone has a count of ten or more. Measured with immunoSEQ multiplex PCR; TCRdb has only the in-frame clones, and not every one. Seen here are around 92,000 clones, 75% to 80% observed once, and the top ten hold 20% to 25%. Germline loops: CDR1 MGHRA, CDR2 YSYEKL. V was pared by 0 bases and J by 2 bases, with 13 bases of the junction left unmatched. The CDR3 is 19 residues long. This material consisted of PBMCs, taken after 24 months of ibrutinib treatment. The genes are TRBV4-1 and TRBJ2-1; 7 positions match TRBD2. The sequence was obtained from a human donor with chronic lymphocytic leukemia. Written as DNA, the CDR3 is TGCGCCAGCAGCCAAGACCTGATGGGCCTAGCGGCTACCTACAATGAGCAGTTCTTC. Amino acids: CASSQDLMGLAATYNEQFF.